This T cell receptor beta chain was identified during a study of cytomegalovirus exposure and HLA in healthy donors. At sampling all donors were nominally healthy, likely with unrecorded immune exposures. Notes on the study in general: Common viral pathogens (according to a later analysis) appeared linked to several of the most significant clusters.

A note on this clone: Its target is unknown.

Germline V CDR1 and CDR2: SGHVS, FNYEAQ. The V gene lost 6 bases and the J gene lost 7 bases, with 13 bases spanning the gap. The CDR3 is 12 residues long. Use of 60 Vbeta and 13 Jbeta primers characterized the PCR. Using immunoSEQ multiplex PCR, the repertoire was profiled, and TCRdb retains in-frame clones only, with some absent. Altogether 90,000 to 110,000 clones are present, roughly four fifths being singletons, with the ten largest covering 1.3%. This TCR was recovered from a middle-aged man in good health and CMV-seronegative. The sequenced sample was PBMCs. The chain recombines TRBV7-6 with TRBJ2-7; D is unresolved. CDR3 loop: CASSIKESEQYF. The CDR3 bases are TGTGCCAGCAGTATAAAGGAGAGTGAGCAGTACTTC.